A selection of T cell receptor beta chains follows, all from one sample in a study of OX40 agonist ivuxolimab in advanced cancers. Method: immunoSEQ multiplex PCR; TCRdb's copy keeps in-frame clones and lacks some. The table lists about 83,000 clones, roughly 84% of them singletons. The sequences come from CD4+ or CD8+ T cells sorted from blood, collected in a trial of the OX40 agonist ivuxolimab. The receptor source for this set is an adult with an advanced solid tumor such as melanoma, head and neck, liver or kidney cancer. CDR3s include the opening cysteine and the closing phenylalanine or tryptophan. The order of the fields is CDR3 protein, V gene, CDR3 length.

CDR3: CASSPQGALEQYF
V: TRBV7-3
length: 13

CDR3: CASSQDLGGLVNTEAFF
V: TRBV14
length: 17

CDR3: CASSFVGGTSYEQYF
V: TRBV7-9
length: 15

CDR3: CASSRVAGSYEQYF
V: TRBV5-1
length: 14

CDR3: CASSLDGRAVDTQYF
V: TRBV5-1
length: 15

CDR3: CASSQVDGRRNEQFF
V: TRBV4-1
length: 15

CDR3: CASSSTPTGGPSEQYF
V: TRBV21-1
length: 16

CDR3: CASSVTQGPAEGNTIYF
V: TRBV28
length: 17

CDR3: CASSSGLNIQYF
V: TRBV13
length: 12

CDR3: CASSTGEGTTDTQYF
V: TRBV5-4
length: 15

CDR3: CASSFGGSVTGEQFF
V: TRBV11-1
length: 15

CDR3: CASSRKLRDDEKLFF
V: TRBV27
length: 15

CDR3: CASSQDPGLAGGHQSLDTQYF
V: TRBV4-1
length: 21

CDR3: CASSLVAGGHNEQFF
V: TRBV11-3
length: 15

CDR3: CASSMRRFYEQYF
V: TRBV19
length: 13

CDR3: CSAPLTDTQYF
V: TRBV20-1
length: 11